The present T cell receptor (beta chain) was sequenced within a study of T cells in Graves' hyperthyroidism and ophthalmopathy (dated by TCRdb to the late 2010s). For the wider study: Peripheral blood was collected at initial diagnosis, before any treatment. A discovery cohort of about 95 patients, roughly 43 with Graves' ophthalmopathy and approximately 55 with stable Graves' hyperthyroidism, was used to find distinguishing TCR V-J signatures. Prospective prediction of ophthalmopathy was tested in an independent validation cohort consisting of 18 hyperthyroidism patients and around 16 patients who later progressed to ophthalmopathy. For training and testing, the approximately 97 patients in the discovery cohort were randomly divided in a 7:3 ratio. Thyroid tissue and blood T-cell repertoires from about six Graves' hyperthyroidism patients were also compared in the study. Once sampling was done, hyperthyroidism patients were given methimazole at a starting dose of 30 mg daily, whereas ophthalmopathy patients were given high-dose intravenous methylprednisolone. The paper describes TCR Vbeta CDR3 sequencing of fewer than 150 peripheral blood samples, made up of roughly 40 ophthalmopathy patients, 70 to 80 hyperthyroidism patients and some 17 progressor patients. Broader findings and caveats from the paper: Blood samples also contained most of the expanded thyroid clonotypes (frequency above 0.001), which suggests that blood repertoires may reflect thyroid immune responses. Sample size was not statistically predetermined, and investigators were not blinded to group allocation. In validation, the model predicted progression to ophthalmopathy a median of 6.5 months before onset, with roughly 70% sensitivity and 72.22% specificity. A 13 V-J signature model separated ophthalmopathy from stable hyperthyroidism, with over 85% sensitivity and 81.08% specificity in cross-validation and 80%/75% in testing.

With regard to this clonotype: Its recognized antigen is unknown. Germline is not matched at one junction end, which may reflect a read error.

The CDR3 covers 16 residues, taking in both the cysteine and the phenylalanine. Solely the CDR3 DNA is kept, with 48 bases framed from the first base. Looking up the germline V gene (reference sequence) yields CDR1 LNHNV and CDR2 YYDKDF. A patient counted as having stable Graves' hyperthyroidism if no progression to ophthalmopathy occurred over 18 months of follow-up. Hyperthyroidism patients were newly diagnosed, with disease duration under 2 months, and aged 18 to 65 years. The study excluded patients with uncontrolled infections, other autoimmune diseases, pregnancy or lactation. Diagnoses were based on clinical symptoms, serum thyroxine and TRAb, thyroid ultrasound and orbital computed tomography. PBMCs were separated from roughly 9.3 ml of fresh peripheral blood using Ficoll-Paque density gradient centrifugation. Total RNA was extracted using Trizol reagent, and RNA quality was assessed on an Agilent 2100 Bioanalyzer.

TCR beta CDR3 regions were amplified from RNA transcripts. A first-round RT-PCR of the TCR CDR3 used the HTBI primer set with the Qiagen OneStep RT-PCR kit. Libraries were constructed in a second round of multiplex PCR, after which size selection and purification were performed. Paired-end sequencing of the libraries was performed with 100 bp reads on an Illumina HiSeq2000. The published analysis was carried out like this. SOAPnuke was used to process the raw data, throwing out any read that contained adapters or uncalled bases, had a mean Phred below 15, or lacked an exact constant-primer or identifier match. COPE v1.2.5 was used to merge the high-quality paired reads, and each unique nucleotide sequence was defined as a clonotype. Clonotypes were aligned to IMGT TRBV, TRBD and TRBJ reference segments using MiTCR v1.1. Only V-J combinations with frequency above 0.0001, covering about 99% of repertoires, were analysed. The TCS score was defined as F50 (clonal expansion) divided by E x V (chaos), with BLOSUM62-based TCRdist calculated between CDR3 peptides within each V-J. Welch's t-statistics and random forest reduced 514 V-J features to under 15, which were used in a naive Bayes classifier (R e1071). TCRdb applied fastp at Q25 and MiXCR to the public reads, then kept only in-frame beta chains. Under each unique CDR3 protein, matching rows form one entry showing the most common genes and DNA. Here the V and J calls rest on TCRdb's processing, not on the authors' analysis. Counted in this sample were 96,000 or so distinct CDR3 sequences; approximately 56% of them appeared once. In total, the top ten clones hold roughly 29% of the sample.

In this chain, TRBV15 is recombined with TRBJ2-7; 11 junctional bases match TRBD2. The material sequenced was blood. The TCR originated in a woman between 40 and 50 years old with Graves' hyperthyroidism. The sequenced DNA is TGTGCTACCAGCCCGCCGACTAGCGGGGATTCCTACGAGCAGTACTTC. It translates as CATSPPTSGDSYEQYF. Joined to the reference TRBV15 and TRBJ2-7 proteins, this CDR3 gives the full variable domain: DAMVIQNPRYQVTQFGKPVTLSCSQTLNHNVMYWYQQKSSQAPKLLFHYYDKDFNNEADTPDNFQSRRPNTSFCFLDIRSPGLGDTAMYLCATSPPTSGDSYEQYFGPGTRLTVT.